The subject of this entry is one TCR beta chain. The data are from a study of blood T cell repertoires in COVID-19. The data were produced by immunoSEQ multiplex PCR, yet TCRdb's version contains in-frame clones alone and is incomplete. The data hold approximately 170,000 clones, with about nine tenths observed a single time. The germline V gene encodes CDR1 SQVTM and CDR2 ANQGSEA. This CDR3 comprises 16 residues. V was cut by 3 bases and J by 0 bases, with 16 bases left in between. The TCR comes from a man between 65 and 85 years old with acute or convalescent COVID-19. V gene TRBV29-1 combines with J gene TRBJ2-3; D might be TRBD1 (5 bases). Specimen: peripheral blood. As DNA, the CDR3 is TGCAGCGTTGAGGTCACAGGTTCTTCTAGCACAGATACGCAGTATTTT. Translation: CSVEVTGSSSTDTQYF.